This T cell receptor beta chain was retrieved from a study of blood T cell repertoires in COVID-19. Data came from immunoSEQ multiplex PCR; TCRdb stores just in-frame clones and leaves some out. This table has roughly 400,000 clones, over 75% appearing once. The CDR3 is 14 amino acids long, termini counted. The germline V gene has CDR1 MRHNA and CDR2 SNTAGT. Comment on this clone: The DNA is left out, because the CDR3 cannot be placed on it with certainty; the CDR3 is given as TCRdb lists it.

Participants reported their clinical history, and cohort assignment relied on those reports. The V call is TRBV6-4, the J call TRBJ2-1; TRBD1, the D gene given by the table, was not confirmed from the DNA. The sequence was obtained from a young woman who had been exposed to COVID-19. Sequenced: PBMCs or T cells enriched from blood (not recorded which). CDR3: CASSTSTGGDEQFF.